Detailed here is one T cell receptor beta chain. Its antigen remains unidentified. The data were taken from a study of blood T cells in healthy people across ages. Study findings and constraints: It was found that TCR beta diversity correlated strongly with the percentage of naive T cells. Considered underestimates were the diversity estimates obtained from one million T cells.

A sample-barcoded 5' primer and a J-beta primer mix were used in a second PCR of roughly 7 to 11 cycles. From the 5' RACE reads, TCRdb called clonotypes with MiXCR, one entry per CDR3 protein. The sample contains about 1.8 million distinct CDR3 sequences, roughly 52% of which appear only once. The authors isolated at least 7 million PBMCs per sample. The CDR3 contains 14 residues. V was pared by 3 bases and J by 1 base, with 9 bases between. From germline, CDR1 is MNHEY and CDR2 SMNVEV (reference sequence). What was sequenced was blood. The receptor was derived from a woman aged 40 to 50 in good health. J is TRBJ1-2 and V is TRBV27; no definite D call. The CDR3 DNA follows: TGTGCCAGCAGTTTGACGAATCTTAACTATGGCTACACCTTC. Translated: CASSLTNLNYGYTF.